Below are 31 T cell receptor beta chains sequenced from a single sample in a study of blood T cells in healthy people across ages. A second PCR of 7 to 11 cycles used a sample-barcoded 5' primer and a J-beta primer mix. TCRdb itself ran the 5' RACE reads through MiXCR, one entry per CDR3 protein. Of fewer than 900,000 distinct CDR3 sequences listed, 40% to 45% are singletons. The sequencing sample was made of blood. These receptors all stem from a woman aged 60 to 75 in good health.

This clonotype was detected only a few times. This rearrangement joins TRBV7-9 to TRBJ2-1; 10 bases agree with TRBD2. Germline CDR1 and CDR2: SEHNR and FQNEAQ (reference sequence). The CDR3 runs to 16 residues. Trimming cost V 6 bases and J 2 bases; bases outside gene matches: 7. In nucleotides, the CDR3 is TGTGCCAGCAGTCAGAAGAGCGGGAGGGCCTACAATGAGCAGTTCTTC. As protein: CASSQKSGRAYNEQFF.

This clonotype was detected many times. The chain carries TRBV5-1 and TRBJ2-6, with D tentatively TRBD2 (6 bases). CDR3 size: 13 residues. Trimming removed 4 bases at V and 4 bases at J, with 6 bases between. Germline V lookup: CDR1 SGHRS, CDR2 YFSETQ. In nucleotides, the CDR3 is TGCGCCAGCAGCGCGGGGGGGGCCAACGTCCTGACTTTC. Its translation is CASSAGGANVLTF.

This clonotype was observed a single time. The chain uses TRBV9 and TRBJ2-7; D ambiguous. Germline-derived CDR1 and CDR2 are SGDLS and YYNGEE. This CDR3 contains 15 residues. Trimming pared 0 bases from V and 5 bases from J, leaving 15 bases between. This CDR3 reads CASSVGQTFGDEQYF. The CDR3 coding sequence is TGTGCCAGCAGCGTAGGCCAGACGTTCGGAGACGAGCAGTACTTC.

The chain couples TRBV9 to TRBJ2-1; 7 bases align to TRBD2. The CDR3 is made up of 15 amino acids. With 3 bases clipped from V and 4 bases from J, the junction kept 7 bases outside the gene matches. Germline-derived CDR1 and CDR2 are SGDLS and YYNGEE. For the CDR3, the DNA is TGTGCCAGCAGCGGGACTGGCGGGGGTTACAATGAGCAGTTCTTC. Translation gives CASSGTGGGYNEQFF.

This chain connects TRBV11-2 to TRBJ1-2; D may be TRBD1 (6 bases). The V and J ends lost 5 bases and 8 bases respectively, with 15 bases between them. CDR1 and CDR2 from the germline V gene are SGHAT and FQNNGV. The CDR3 consists of 13 residues. CDR3 in amino acids: CASSQGQEGGYTF. The DNA for the CDR3 is TGTGCCAGCAGCCAGGGACAAGAGGGCGGCTACACCTTC.

This clonotype was found a few times. The rearrangement joins TRBV7-2 to TRBJ1-5; D is undetermined. The CDR3 spans 13 residues. V lost 1 base and J 3 bases, leaving 4 bases between the germline ends. Germline-derived CDR1 and CDR2 are SGHTA and FQGNSA. The chain's CDR3 is CASSLEDNQPQHF. CDR3 coding DNA: TGTGCCAGCAGCTTAGAGGACAATCAGCCCCAGCATTTT.

This clonotype occurred a few times. DNA for the CDR3: TGTGCCAGCTCACCCCGGGTTGGGGATCAGCCCCAGCATTTT. This codes for CASSPRVGDQPQHF. The chain carries TRBV18 and TRBJ1-5; D not resolved. This CDR3 is 14 amino acids long. V was trimmed by 3 bases and J by 5 bases, leaving 11 bases between them. The germline CDR1 and CDR2 sequences are KGHSH and LQKENI.

This rearrangement joins TRBV3-1 to TRBJ1-4; D is unresolved. This CDR3 has 15 amino acids. Trimming stripped 3 bases from V and 8 bases from J, with 16 bases between. Germline CDR1 and CDR2: LGHDT and YNNKEL (reference sequence). CDR3 sequence reads: CASSHTVGRGEKLFF. Written as DNA, the CDR3 is TGTGCCAGCAGCCACACCGTGGGCCGAGGGGAAAAACTGTTTTTT.

The CDR3 DNA reads as TGTGCCAGCAGCTTTGACAGGAACACCGGGGAGCTGTTTTTT. This codes for CASSFDRNTGELFF. The chain recombines TRBV7-9 with TRBJ2-2; maybe TRBD1 (5 bases). The V gene lost 3 bases and the J gene lost 1 base, with 6 bases spanning the gap. From germline, CDR1 is SEHNR and CDR2 FQNEAQ (reference sequence). This CDR3 is built from 14 residues. Together with reference TRBV7-9 and TRBJ2-2, the CDR3 gives the full variable domain: DTGVSQNPRHKITKRGQNVTFRCDPISEHNRLYWYRQTLGQGPEFLTYFQNEAQLEKSRLLSDRFSAERPKGSFSTLEIQRTEQGDSAMYLCASSFDRNTGELFFGEGSRLTVL.

V is TRBV5-1 and J is TRBJ2-1; 10 bases line up with TRBD2. The germline V gene encodes CDR1 SGHRS and CDR2 YFSETQ. The CDR3 is made up of 16 amino acids. With 0 bases clipped from V and 6 bases from J, the junction kept 6 bases outside the gene matches. CDR3 DNA: TGCGCCAGCAGCTTGGAAGCGGGAGGGCCGGGCAATGAGCAGTTCTTC. Its translation is CASSLEAGGPGNEQFF.

The sample holds a few counts of this clonotype. This chain links TRBV4-1 with TRBJ1-5; D uncertain. Germline CDR1 MGHRA, CDR2 YSYEKL. V was pared by 0 bases and J by 6 bases, with 12 bases between. This CDR3 region has 15 residues. The CDR3 nucleotides read TGCGCCAGCAGCCAAGAGGGGTCAGTCGGTCAGCCCCAGCATTTT. This gives the protein CASSQEGSVGQPQHF.

This clonotype was found a few times. V is TRBV2 and J is TRBJ1-1; D gene uncertain. V dropped 6 bases and J dropped 0 bases, with 8 bases sitting between them. This CDR3 spans 13 amino acids. The V gene's germline CDR1 is SNHLY and CDR2 FYNNEI. CDR3 DNA: TGTGCCAGCAGACGAAACATGAACACTGAAGCTTTCTTT. This sequence encodes CASRRNMNTEAFF.

This clonotype appeared a few times. The chain has TRBV20-1 and TRBJ2-5; 13 bases are shared with TRBD2. This CDR3 region has 19 residues. The germline V gene has CDR1 DFQATT and CDR2 SNEGSKA (reference sequence). V trimming: 0 bases; J trimming: 4 bases; junction bases outside the gene matches: 14. The CDR3 DNA follows: TGCAGTGCTAGAGATTTTAAACTAGCGGGAGGGGGGCTCGGAGAGACCCAGTACTTC. This translates into CSARDFKLAGGGLGETQYF.

In its sample, this clonotype was seen a few times. The CDR3 loop reads CSARETSRKSTDTQYF. The DNA of the CDR3 is TGCAGTGCTAGGGAAACTTCCAGGAAATCCACAGATACGCAGTATTTT. J is TRBJ2-3 and V is TRBV20-1; D gene unclear. Germline CDR1 and CDR2: DFQATT and SNEGSKA (reference sequence). The CDR3 has 16 amino acids. The V end lost 3 bases, the J end lost 2 bases, and 18 bases lay between the germline ends.

This clonotype was detected many times. The V and J genes are TRBV7-6 and TRBJ2-3; D might be TRBD2 (7 bases). V shed 5 bases and J shed 2 bases, with 11 bases lying between them. The germline V gene has CDR1 SGHVS and CDR2 FNYEAQ. The CDR3 is 14 amino acids. CDR3 loop: CASSRGGLTDTQYF. CDR3 nucleotide sequence: TGTGCCAGCAGCCGCGGGGGCCTCACAGATACGCAGTATTTT. Supplemented by reference TRBV7-6 and TRBJ2-3, the full variable domain reads GAGVSQSPRYKVTKRGQDVALRCDPISGHVSLYWYRQALGQGPEFLTYFNYEAQQDKSGLPNDRFSAERPEGSISTLTIQRTEQRDSAMYRCASSRGGLTDTQYFGPGTRLTVL.

This sequence joins TRBV27 and TRBJ1-5, with no clear D. CDR3 size: 14 residues. Germline CDR1 MNHEY, CDR2 SMNVEV (reference sequence). Deletions cut 6 bases from V and 4 bases from J, with 13 bases between. The CDR3 sequence is CASRSDGLNQPQHF. CDR3 sequence (DNA): TGTGCCAGCAGGTCGGACGGATTAAATCAGCCCCAGCATTTT.

On this clonotype: Since a much larger clone is just one base distant, this may be a read error. V usage is TRBV4-1 and J usage is TRBJ2-1, with 8 nucleotides matching TRBD2. This CDR3 contains 15 residues. V was clipped by 0 bases and J by 12 bases; unmatched bases: 10. The germline gives CDR1 MGHRA, CDR2 YSYEKL. CDR3 region: CASSQDPAGAVAQFF. CDR3 nucleotides: TGCGCCAGCAGCCAAGATCCAGCGGGGGCCGTCGCGCAGTTCTTC.

The chain is built from TRBV7-9 and TRBJ2-4; the match to TRBD1 covers 9 bases. V shed 5 bases, J shed 7 bases, and the junction held 6 bases outside the gene matches. From germline, CDR1 is SEHNR and CDR2 FQNEAQ (reference sequence). The CDR3 consists of 14 residues. CDR3 residues: CASSNAGTGNIQYF. The CDR3 nucleotides are TGTGCCAGCAGCAACGCCGGGACAGGGAACATTCAGTACTTC.

The rearrangement links TRBV20-1 to TRBJ2-3; 9 bases are shared with TRBD2. Germline-derived CDR1 and CDR2 are DFQATT and SNEGSKA (reference sequence). This CDR3 contains 14 residues. V dropped 5 bases and J dropped 5; count of bases not matched to a gene: 8. The CDR3, as DNA: TGCAGTGCTGGGCGGGAGGGCCTCGGAGATACGCAGTATTTT. Its protein is CSAGREGLGDTQYF.

This clonotype was detected only a few times. This rearrangement joins TRBV7-9 to TRBJ2-1; no reliable D call. The CDR3 runs 17 residues. Germline CDR1 reads SEHNR; CDR2 reads FQNEAQ (reference sequence). V gave up 5 bases and J gave up 6 bases, with 23 bases separating them. The CDR3 DNA sequence: TGTGCCAGCAGCCAGGCGTCCAACAGCCGGCGGAGCAATGAGCAGTTCTTC. It specifies CASSQASNSRRSNEQFF. Full variable domain (rest looked up from reference TRBV7-9 and TRBJ2-1): DTGVSQNPRHKITKRGQNVTFRCDPISEHNRLYWYRQTLGQGPEFLTYFQNEAQLEKSRLLSDRFSAERPKGSFSTLEIQRTEQGDSAMYLCASSQASNSRRSNEQFFGPGTRLTVL.

This clonotype was detected only a few times. The gene calls are TRBV15 and TRBJ2-3; TRBD2 matches at 12 bases. CDR3 length: 16 residues. Unmatched junction bases numbered 3, after V lost 4 bases and J lost 1 base. Looked up from germline, CDR1 is LNHNV and CDR2 is YYDKDF (reference sequence). Written as DNA, the CDR3 is TGTGCCACCAGCACCCGACTAGCGGGGGGCACAGATACGCAGTATTTT. This sequence encodes CATSTRLAGGTDTQYF. Complete variable domain (other parts from reference TRBV15 and TRBJ2-3): DAMVIQNPRYQVTQFGKPVTLSCSQTLNHNVMYWYQQKSSQAPKLLFHYYDKDFNNEADTPDNFQSRRPNTSFCFLDIRSPGLGDTAMYLCATSTRLAGGTDTQYFGPGTRLTVL.

This chain links TRBV27 with TRBJ1-1, with D possibly being TRBD1 (5 bases). Germline assignment: CDR1 MNHEY and CDR2 SMNVEV (reference sequence). Trimming shortened V by 6 bases and J by 4 bases, and 15 bases separated the two germline ends. The length of the CDR3 is 14 residues. The CDR3 here is CASRRWGIGTEAFF. Here the CDR3 DNA reads TGTGCCAGCAGAAGGTGGGGGATCGGCACTGAAGCTTTCTTT.

The chain is built from TRBV9 and TRBJ2-5; D possibly corresponds to TRBD2 (6 bases). CDR3 length: 15 amino acids. V lost 7 bases and J lost 3, with 19 bases in between. Germline V lookup: CDR1 SGDLS, CDR2 YYNGEE. The CDR3 is CASRGRRHKEETQYF. CDR3 nucleotides: TGTGCCAGCCGAGGGAGGCGGCACAAAGAAGAGACCCAGTACTTC.

This sequence joins TRBV20-1 and TRBJ2-5; D could derive from TRBD1 or TRBD2 (5 bases each). Germline assignment: CDR1 DFQATT and CDR2 SNEGSKA (reference sequence). The CDR3 totals 12 residues. V shed 8 bases and J shed 4 bases, with 14 bases lying between them. CDR3 coding DNA: TGCAGTCAAGATGGGGCGGGAGAGACCCAGTACTTC. It yields the protein CSQDGAGETQYF.

J is TRBJ2-1 and V is TRBV5-1, with 9 bases fitting TRBD2. Germline lookup yields CDR1 SGHRS and CDR2 YFSETQ. Trimming removed 4 bases from V and 6 bases from J; junction bases left unmatched: 5. The length of the CDR3 is 14 residues. The CDR3 DNA reads as TGCGCCAGCAGCGTGGCGGGAGGGACCAATGAGCAGTTCTTC. It yields the protein CASSVAGGTNEQFF. The whole variable domain, filled in from reference TRBV5-1 and TRBJ2-1, reads KAGVTQTPRYLIKTRGQQVTLSCSPISGHRSVSWYQQTPGQGLQFLFEYFSETQRNKGNFPGRFSGRQFSNSRSEMNVSTLELGDSALYLCASSVAGGTNEQFFGPGTRLTVL.

The chain has TRBV20-1 and TRBJ1-2, with 7 bases fitting TRBD1. Germline assignment: CDR1 DFQATT and CDR2 SNEGSKA (reference sequence). With 6 bases clipped from V and 4 bases from J, the junction kept 2 bases outside the gene matches. This CDR3 has 11 residues. This CDR3 is CSADRAYGYTF. The CDR3 bases are TGCAGTGCCGACAGGGCCTATGGCTACACCTTC.

The sample holds a few counts of this clonotype. The V gene is TRBV7-3, the J gene TRBJ2-5; no definite D call. Germline values: CDR1 SGHTA, CDR2 FQGTGA. The CDR3 is 16 amino acids. V was shortened by 0 bases and J by 2 bases, with 13 bases between the two germline ends. CDR3 DNA: TGTGCCAGCAGCTTAACGGAAAGAACCTTTCAAGAGACCCAGTACTTC. Amino acids: CASSLTERTFQETQYF.

Note on this clonotype: The junction differs from germline at one of its ends, possibly a read error. The chain employs TRBV3-1 and TRBJ2-1; 7 bases map to TRBD1. This CDR3 is 16 amino acids long. Germline CDR1 LGHDT, CDR2 YNNKEL (reference sequence). The chain's CDR3 is CASRQAGIGGVNEQFF. Here the CDR3 DNA reads TGTGCCAGCAGGCAAGCCGGGATAGGGGGCGTCAATGAGCAGTTCTTC.

The chain carries TRBV20-1 and TRBJ1-5; TRBD1 matches at 8 bases. Germline assignment: CDR1 DFQATT and CDR2 SNEGSKA (reference sequence). CDR3 size: 13 residues. V gave up 4 bases and J gave up 14 bases; unmatched junction bases: 13. The CDR3 reads CSAKDRVVEAEHF. The CDR3 DNA reads TGCAGTGCTAAGGACAGGGTCGTGGAGGCTGAGCATTTT.

V is TRBV2 and J is TRBJ2-7, with TRBD2 identical over 7 bases. Looked up from germline, CDR1 is SNHLY and CDR2 is FYNNEI. The ends lost 2 bases at V and 6 bases at J; junction bases unmatched: 7. There are 14 residues in the CDR3. CDR3 sequence: CASSERTRVSEQYF. Written as DNA, the CDR3 is TGTGCCAGCAGTGAAAGGACTAGAGTCTCCGAGCAGTACTTC.

This clonotype was counted a few times. The genes are TRBV15 and TRBJ2-5; 9 bases fit TRBD1. Looked up from germline, CDR1 is LNHNV and CDR2 is YYDKDF (reference sequence). The CDR3 consists of 14 residues. Trimming at V came to 3 bases and at J to 5 bases, leaving 4 bases not matched to a gene. The CDR3 DNA reads TGTGCCACCAGCAGGCAAGGACAGGGGGAGACCCAGTACTTC. Its protein product is CATSRQGQGETQYF.